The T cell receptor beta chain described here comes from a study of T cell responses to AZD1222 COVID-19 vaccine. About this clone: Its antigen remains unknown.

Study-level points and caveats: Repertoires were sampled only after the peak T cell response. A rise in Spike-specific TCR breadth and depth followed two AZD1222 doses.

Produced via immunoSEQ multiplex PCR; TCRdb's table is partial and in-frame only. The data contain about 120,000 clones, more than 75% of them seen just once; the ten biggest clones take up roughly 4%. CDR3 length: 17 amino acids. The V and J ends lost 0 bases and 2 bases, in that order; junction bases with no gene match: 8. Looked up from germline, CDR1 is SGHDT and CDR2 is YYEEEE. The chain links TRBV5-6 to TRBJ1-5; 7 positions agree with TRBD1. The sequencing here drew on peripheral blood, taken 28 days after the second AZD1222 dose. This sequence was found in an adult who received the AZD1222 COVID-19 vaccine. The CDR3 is CASSLGFRQGGNQPQHF. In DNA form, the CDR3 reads TGTGCCAGCAGCTTGGGGTTTAGGCAGGGGGGCAATCAGCCCCAGCATTTT.